This paragraph reports one TCR beta chain. The PCR employed 60 Vbeta primers together with 13 Jbeta primers. Assay: immunoSEQ multiplex PCR; the TCRdb copy retains only in-frame clones and omits some. This sample carries about 150,000 clones, about 70% of them seen once, and the ten largest clones take 2.4%. The data were taken from a study of cytomegalovirus exposure and HLA in healthy donors. Germline assignment: CDR1 MDHEN and CDR2 SYDVKM. The CDR3 extends over 11 amino acids. V shed 3 bases and J shed 6 bases, with 5 bases lying between them. The chain couples TRBV28 to TRBJ1-2; no firm D call. This receptor was identified in a woman between 40 and 50 years old in good health and CMV-seronegative. The source material was PBMCs. The CDR3 loop is CASSLQNGYTF. The DNA for the CDR3 is TGTGCCAGCAGTTTGCAGAATGGCTACACCTTC.